A single sample is the source of the 26 T cell receptor beta chains below, sequenced in a study of T cell responses to AZD1222 COVID-19 vaccine. Clones were sequenced by immunoSEQ multiplex PCR, and TCRdb holds only the in-frame ones, with some missing. Here the sample spans 110,000 to 150,000 clones, 85% to 90% being singletons. The source material was peripheral blood, sampled 28 days after the second AZD1222 dose. These receptors were collected from an adult who received the AZD1222 COVID-19 vaccine.

This clone is a singleton in its sample. V usage is TRBV6-5 and J usage is TRBJ1-2; no definite D call. The CDR3 has 14 amino acids. Trimming took 6 bases from V and 1 from J, leaving 12 bases between them. Germline values: CDR1 MNHEY, CDR2 SVGAGI. The CDR3 sequence: CASRGIRFNYGYTF. The CDR3 nucleotides read TGTGCCAGCAGGGGGATCCGTTTTAACTATGGCTACACCTTC.

The chain recombines TRBV7-2 with TRBJ1-1, with TRBD1 identical over 7 bases. Germline V gene sequence: CDR1 SGHTA, CDR2 FQGNSA. The CDR3 length is 13 residues. After removal of 5 bases from V and 4 bases from J, the junction contained 4 bases not matched to a gene. The DNA of the CDR3 is TGTGCCAGCAGCCCCCGGACAGGCACTGAAGCTTTCTTT. This gives the protein CASSPRTGTEAFF.

The rearrangement uses TRBV30 and TRBJ1-2; no definite D call. Trimming removed 3 bases from V and 4 bases from J, with 15 bases in between. The germline CDR1 and CDR2 sequences are GTSNPN and SVGIG (reference sequence). This CDR3 has 14 amino acids. CDR3 nucleotide sequence: TGTGCCTGGAGCGGAGTCTCGCCTGCCTATGGCTACACCTTC. It translates to CAWSGVSPAYGYTF.

Written as DNA, the CDR3 is TGCGCCAGCAGCCAAGGCCCGCCCGGTCGAGGAGAGACCCAGTACTTC. This gives the protein CASSQGPPGRGETQYF. This chain connects TRBV4-3 to TRBJ2-5; D call uncertain. This CDR3 has 16 residues. The V end lost 1 base, the J end lost 4 bases, and 16 bases lay between the germline ends. Germline V lookup: CDR1 LGHNA, CDR2 YSLEER.

This rearrangement joins TRBV6-2 or TRBV6-3 to TRBJ2-7; 8 nucleotides agree with TRBD2. CDR1 is MNHEY, CDR2 SVGEGT, per germline. The CDR3 is made up of 18 amino acids. J was trimmed by 0 bases and V by 2 bases; bases with no gene match: 12. DNA of the CDR3: TGTGCCAGCAGTTACCCAAGTCTAGCGGGCCCCAGCTCCTACGAGCAGTACTTC. Translating gives CASSYPSLAGPSSYEQYF.

The J gene is TRBJ2-7, the V gene TRBV6-5; D ambiguous. CDR1 is MNHEY, CDR2 SVGAGI, per germline. Trimming pared 7 bases from V and 0 bases from J, leaving 4 bases between. The CDR3 has 11 amino acids. CDR3 in DNA: TGTGCCAGCAAAGACTCCTACGAGCAGTACTTC. Amino acids: CASKDSYEQYF.

The V and J genes are TRBV7-3 and TRBJ2-2, with 12 bases aligning to TRBD2. Per germline, CDR1 SGHTA and CDR2 FQGTGA. The CDR3 sequence is 16 residues long. V lost 4 bases to trimming and J lost 3 bases; unmatched junction nucleotides: 3. The DNA for the CDR3 is TGTGCCAGCAGCTCCCGACTAGCGGGGGACACCGGGGAGCTGTTTTTT. Translating gives CASSSRLAGDTGELFF.

The chain recombines TRBV6-2 or TRBV6-3 with TRBJ1-1; D call uncertain. This CDR3 has 14 residues. With 6 bases removed from V and 1 base from J, the gap between germline ends came to 12 bases. CDR1 is MNHEY and CDR2 is SVGEGT in the germline V gene. This CDR3 is CASSRTGGNTEAFF. The DNA of the CDR3 is TGTGCCAGCAGCCGGACGGGTGGGAACACTGAAGCTTTCTTT.

The rearrangement links TRBV3-1 (or the pseudogene TRBV3-2) to TRBJ1-2; D gene unclear. Trimming pared 0 bases from V and 4 bases from J, leaving 18 bases between. The CDR3 runs 17 residues. The germline V gene encodes CDR1 LGHDT and CDR2 YNNKEL (reference sequence). Here the CDR3 DNA reads TGTGCCAGCAGCCAAGATTTTGCCGATTCGGGCCCCTATGGCTACACCTTC. As protein: CASSQDFADSGPYGYTF.

The rearrangement links TRBV6-2 or TRBV6-3 to TRBJ2-7, with D possibly TRBD1 on 6 matching bases. The germline V gene encodes CDR1 MNHEY and CDR2 SVGEGT. This CDR3 comprises 15 residues. V gave up 5 bases and J gave up 2 bases, with 16 bases separating them. For the CDR3, the DNA is TGTGCCAGCAGTAAGGAGACAGGAGGTACCTACGAGCAGTACTTC. This gives the protein CASSKETGGTYEQYF.

This chain joins TRBV18 and TRBJ1-1; D not resolved. V lost 1 base and J lost 2, with 8 bases in between. Germline CDR1 and CDR2: KGHSH and LQKENI. The CDR3 totals 14 residues. CDR3 loop: CASSPREGNTEAFF. CDR3 nucleotide sequence: TGTGCCAGCTCACCACGGGAGGGAAACACTGAAGCTTTCTTT.

This rearrangement joins TRBV7-8 to TRBJ2-2; perhaps TRBD2 as D (6 bases). Germline values: CDR1 SGHVS, CDR2 FQNEAQ. Trimming removed 0 bases from V and 3 bases from J, with 8 bases in between. The CDR3 runs 15 residues. As DNA, the CDR3 is TGTGCCAGCAGCTTAGCGGGGGGTTACACCGGGGAGCTGTTTTTT. This gives the protein CASSLAGGYTGELFF.

Notes on this clone: Other nucleotide sequences in the sample specify the same CDR3. V usage is TRBV6-2 or TRBV6-3 and J usage is TRBJ2-3; D is undetermined. Trimming removed 6 bases from V and 2 bases from J, with 6 bases in between. Germline-derived CDR1 and CDR2 are MNHEY and SVGEGT. The CDR3 extends over 12 amino acids. In DNA, the CDR3 is TGTGCCAGCAGCACCAACACAGATACGCAGTATTTT. It specifies CASSTNTDTQYF.

This chain uses TRBV19 with TRBJ1-6; the D is unclear. Looked up from germline, CDR1 is LNHDA and CDR2 is SQIVND (reference sequence). V was clipped by 3 bases and J by 10 bases, with 10 bases between them. CDR3 length: 13 amino acids. The chain's CDR3 is CASSIPWTSPLHF. The CDR3 DNA reads TGTGCCAGTAGTATCCCATGGACCTCACCCCTCCACTTT. Combining the CDR3 with reference TRBV19 and TRBJ1-6 gives the whole variable domain DGGITQSPKYLFRKEGQNVTLSCEQNLNHDAMYWYRQDPGQGLRLIYYSQIVNDFQKGDIAEGYSVSREKKESFPLTVTSAQKNPTAFYLCASSIPWTSPLHFGNGTRLTVT.

This clone was found a few times. The chain uses TRBV6-5 and TRBJ1-2; D unresolved. CDR1 MNHEY and CDR2 SVGAGI come from the germline V gene. The CDR3 contains 14 residues. Trimming removed 6 bases at V and 4 bases at J, with 15 bases between. The CDR3: CASSTREASYGYTF. The CDR3, as DNA: TGTGCCAGCAGCACCCGTGAGGCGTCCTATGGCTACACCTTC.

This clone appeared a single time. The rearrangement joins TRBV11-2 to TRBJ1-4; TRBD1 matches at 8 bases. Germline V gene data show CDR1 as SGHAT and CDR2 as FQNNGV. The CDR3 covers 15 residues. V lost 5 bases to trimming and J lost 7 bases; unmatched junction nucleotides: 9. The CDR3: CASSRRTGLSEKLFF. CDR3 nucleotide sequence: TGTGCCAGCAGCAGGCGGACAGGGCTAAGTGAAAAACTGTTTTTT.

This sequence joins TRBV7-2 and TRBJ2-5; 8 bases line up with TRBD2. With V trimmed by 7 bases and J by 5 bases, 6 bases remained unmatched. This CDR3 is 13 amino acids long. Germline V gene lookup returns CDR1 SGHTA and CDR2 FQGNSA. CDR3 protein: CASNRGGSETQYF. The CDR3 DNA reads as TGTGCCAGCAATCGGGGGGGGTCCGAGACCCAGTACTTC.

This chain uses TRBV27 with TRBJ2-3, with 15 bases aligning to TRBD2. The CDR3 has 18 residues. Trimming at V came to 6 bases and at J to 4 bases, leaving 11 bases not matched to a gene. From germline, CDR1 is MNHEY and CDR2 SMNVEV (reference sequence). In DNA, the CDR3 is TGTGCCAGCAGCTGGACTAGCGGGGGGGGTCATATTTCAGATACGCAGTATTTT. This gives the protein CASSWTSGGGHISDTQYF.

A few counts support this clone. The chain recombines TRBV30 with TRBJ2-1, with a tentative D call TRBD2 (5 bases). Per germline, CDR1 GTSNPN and CDR2 SVGIG (reference sequence). The CDR3 is 12 residues long. V lost 4 bases, J lost 10 bases, and 14 bases lay in between. CDR3 loop: CAWNYRPGEQFF. As DNA, the CDR3 is TGTGCCTGGAACTACAGACCGGGAGAGCAGTTCTTC.

J is TRBJ1-3 and V is TRBV28; no firm D call. V was cut by 5 bases and J by 0 bases, with 8 bases left in between. The CDR3 has 14 amino acids. CDR1 and CDR2 (germline): MDHEN, SYDVKM. The CDR3 is CASSPPLSGNTIYF. As DNA, the CDR3 is TGTGCCAGCAGTCCCCCCCTCTCTGGAAACACCATATATTTT.

The chain links TRBV5-1 to TRBJ2-7, with D unclear. Germline V gene sequence: CDR1 SGHRS, CDR2 YFSETQ. Trimming pared 1 base from V and 1 base from J, leaving 6 bases between. CDR3 length: 13 residues. CDR3 nucleotide sequence: TGCGCCAGCAGCTTGTCGCCTTCCTACGAGCAGTACTTC. Encoded protein: CASSLSPSYEQYF.

This sequence joins TRBV2 and TRBJ2-5; D is ambiguous. V gave up 7 bases and J gave up 3 bases, with 12 bases separating them. CDR1 SNHLY and CDR2 FYNNEI come from the germline V gene. The CDR3 extends over 13 amino acids. CDR3 loop: CASIQPGEETQYF. CDR3 coding DNA: TGTGCCAGCATTCAACCAGGTGAAGAGACCCAGTACTTC.

The gene calls are TRBV18 and TRBJ1-4; D is possibly TRBD1 (5 bases). Germline CDR1 is KGHSH and CDR2 is LQKENI. This CDR3 is 16 amino acids long. Trimming took 4 bases from V and 10 from J, leaving 22 bases between them. In DNA, the CDR3 is TGTGCCAGCTCACGGCCCGGGACTGAAGTGGATGGAAAACTGTTTTTT. Its protein product is CASSRPGTEVDGKLFF.

The chain combines TRBV11-3 with TRBJ2-3, with 10 bases aligning to TRBD2. Germline CDR1 SGHNT, CDR2 YENEEA. V lost 1 base and J lost 1; bases outside the gene matches: 8. This CDR3 contains 18 residues. CDR3 nucleotides: TGTGCCAGCAGCTTAGGAAGCGGAGCGGGAGGGGGCACAGATACGCAGTATTTT. Encoded protein: CASSLGSGAGGGTDTQYF. Filled out from reference TRBV11-3 and TRBJ2-3, the complete variable domain reads EAGVVQSPRYKIIEKKQPVAFWCNPISGHNTLYWYLQNLGQGPELLIRYENEEAVDDSQLPKDRFSAERLKGVDSTLKIQPAELGDSAVYLCASSLGSGAGGGTDTQYFGPGTRLTVL.

The rearrangement links TRBV28 to TRBJ1-4, with 9 bases fitting TRBD1. This CDR3 is 17 amino acids long. Germline V lookup: CDR1 MDHEN, CDR2 SYDVKM. V lost 3 bases, J lost 0 bases, and 5 bases stayed unmatched. CDR3 in DNA: TGTGCCAGCAGTTTGTGGACAGGGGACACAACTAATGAAAAACTGTTTTTT. This translates into CASSLWTGDTTNEKLFF.

The chain is built from TRBV30 and TRBJ1-4, with 12 bases aligning to TRBD1. Germline V gene sequence: CDR1 GTSNPN, CDR2 SVGIG (reference sequence). The CDR3 is 14 residues long. V dropped 5 bases and J dropped 9; count of bases not matched to a gene: 7. This chain's CDR3 is CAWEEGTGGKKLFF. The CDR3 coding sequence is TGTGCCTGGGAGGAGGGGACAGGGGGCAAAAAACTGTTTTTT. The whole variable domain, remainder taken from reference TRBV30 and TRBJ1-4, is SQTIHQWPATLVQPVGSPLSLECTVEGTSNPNLYWYRQAAGRGLQLLFYSVGIGQISSEVPQNLSASRPQDRQFILSSKKLLLSDSGFYLCAWEEGTGGKKLFFGSGTQLSVL.